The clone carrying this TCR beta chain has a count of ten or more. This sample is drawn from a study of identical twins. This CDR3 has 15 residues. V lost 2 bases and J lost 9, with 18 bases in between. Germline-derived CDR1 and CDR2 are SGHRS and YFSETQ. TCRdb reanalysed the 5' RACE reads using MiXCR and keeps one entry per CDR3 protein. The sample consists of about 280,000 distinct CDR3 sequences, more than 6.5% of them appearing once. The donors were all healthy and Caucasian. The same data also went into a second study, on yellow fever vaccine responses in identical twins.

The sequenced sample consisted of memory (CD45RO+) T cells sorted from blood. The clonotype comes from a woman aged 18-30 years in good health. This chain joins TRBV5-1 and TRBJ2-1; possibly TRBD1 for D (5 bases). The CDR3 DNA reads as TGCGCCAGCAGCTTTTCAGGGTCTGGAGATAGTGAGCAGTTCTTC. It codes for CASSFSGSGDSEQFF.